A selection of T cell receptor beta chains follows, all from one sample in a study of cytomegalovirus exposure and HLA in healthy donors. Sequencing was performed with immunoSEQ multiplex PCR; in TCRdb, only in-frame clones are kept and a portion is missing. The sample includes 100,000 or so clones, 10% to 15% of them seen just once. The sequenced material came from PBMCs. The receptors derive from a man aged 35 to 55 in good health and CMV-seropositive. The CDR3 runs from the conserved cysteine through the conserved F or W. The D gene is left open where the match is weak. Rows give clone size only sometimes, using once, few, many, or a class for an expanded clone.

J gene: TRBJ2-1; clone size: few; D gene: TRBD1; V gene: TRBV5-8; CDR3 DNA: TGTGCCAGCAGCTTGGGACAGGGGGCATACAATGAGCAGTTCTTC; CDR3 protein: CASSLGQGAYNEQFF
J gene: TRBJ2-5; clone size: NA; D gene: TRBD1; V gene: TRBV6-5; CDR3 DNA: TGTGCCAGCAGAACCCCGGACAGGTCGCAAGAGACCCAGTACTTC; CDR3 protein: CASRTPDRSQETQYF
J gene: TRBJ1-4; clone size: few; D gene: NA; V gene: TRBV5-1; CDR3 DNA: TGCGCCAGCAGCTTGGCTTTCAGGGAAAATGAAAAACTGTTTTTT; CDR3 protein: CASSLAFRENEKLFF
J gene: TRBJ2-2; clone size: once; D gene: TRBD2; V gene: TRBV18; CDR3 DNA: TGTGCCAGCTCACCACCGGCGGGAGGGAACACCGGGGAGCTGTTTTTT; CDR3 protein: CASSPPAGGNTGELFF
J gene: TRBJ2-5; clone size: NA; D gene: NA; V gene: TRBV25-1; CDR3 DNA: TGTGCCAGTAGCGTACAGGGCTTTTCGGAGACCCAGTACTTC; CDR3 protein: CASSVQGFSETQYF
J gene: TRBJ2-7; clone size: few; D gene: NA; V gene: TRBV4-1; CDR3 DNA: TGCGCCAGCAGCCAGGCGGCGGCCTACGAGCAGTACTTC; CDR3 protein: CASSQAAAYEQYF
J gene: TRBJ1-4; clone size: NA; D gene: NA; V gene: TRBV2; CDR3 DNA: TGTGCCAGCAGTGACCGACAGGATGAAAAACTGTTTTTT; CDR3 protein: CASSDRQDEKLFF
J gene: TRBJ2-1; clone size: NA; D gene: TRBD2; V gene: TRBV28; CDR3 DNA: TGTGCCAGCAGCCACCGGGGGGAACTTGACAATGAGCAGTTCTTC; CDR3 protein: CASSHRGELDNEQFF
J gene: TRBJ2-7; clone size: NA; D gene: TRBD2; V gene: TRBV5-6; CDR3 DNA: TGTGCCAGCAGCGAAACTAGCGGGAGCCAACTTTCCTACGAGCAGTACTTC; CDR3 protein: CASSETSGSQLSYEQYF
J gene: TRBJ2-1; clone size: few; D gene: NA; V gene: TRBV5-5; CDR3 DNA: TGTGCCAGCAGCCCGTTCAATGAGCAGTTCTTC; CDR3 protein: CASSPFNEQFF
J gene: TRBJ1-4; clone size: NA; D gene: TRBD1; V gene: TRBV7-9; CDR3 DNA: TGTGCCAGCAGCTACGGACAGGTACAGAATGAAAAACTGTTTTTT; CDR3 protein: CASSYGQVQNEKLFF
J gene: TRBJ2-1; clone size: few; D gene: NA; V gene: TRBV27; CDR3 DNA: TGTGCCAGCAGTCCCGCGAACAATGAGCAGTTCTTC; CDR3 protein: CASSPANNEQFF
J gene: TRBJ2-2; clone size: NA; D gene: NA; V gene: TRBV5-4; CDR3 DNA: TGTGCCAGCAGCCCCTGGGGGGGGGCGCAGAACACCGGGGAGCTGTTTTTT; CDR3 protein: CASSPWGGAQNTGELFF
J gene: TRBJ2-1; clone size: NA; D gene: TRBD2; V gene: TRBV11-2; CDR3 DNA: TGTGCCAGCATCCTAGCGGGGGGATACAATGAGCAGTTCTTC; CDR3 protein: CASILAGGYNEQFF
J gene: TRBJ2-2; clone size: NA; D gene: TRBD2; V gene: TRBV5-1; CDR3 DNA: TGCGCCAGCAGCTTAATTCTAGCGGACTCATCCGGGGAGCTGTTTTTT; CDR3 protein: CASSLILADSSGELFF
J gene: TRBJ2-7; clone size: few; D gene: TRBD1; V gene: TRBV6-4; CDR3 DNA: TGTGCCGTCCACAGGGGATACGCCTACGAGCAGTACTTC; CDR3 protein: CAVHRGYAYEQYF
J gene: TRBJ2-3; clone size: few; D gene: NA; V gene: TRBV11-2; CDR3 DNA: TGTGCCAGCAGCTTAGATCCCCGGGGGACGCAGTATTTT; CDR3 protein: CASSLDPRGTQYF
J gene: TRBJ1-1; clone size: few; D gene: NA; V gene: TRBV6-5; CDR3 DNA: TGTGCCAGCAGACCCCTCCTGGGGAGGGGGAAAGCTTTCTTT; CDR3 protein: CASRPLLGRGKAFF
J gene: TRBJ1-5; clone size: NA; D gene: TRBD1; V gene: TRBV30; CDR3 DNA: TGTGCCTGGAGTGCTTACAGGGGGAATCAGCCCCAGCATTTT; CDR3 protein: CAWSAYRGNQPQHF
J gene: TRBJ1-6; clone size: NA; D gene: NA; V gene: TRBV15; CDR3 DNA: TGTGCCACCGGGCCCCGTGGGGCGTATGTTTCACCCCTCCACTTT; CDR3 protein: CATGPRGAYVSPLHF
J gene: TRBJ1-5; clone size: NA; D gene: NA; V gene: TRBV6-1; CDR3 DNA: TGTGCCAGCACCCGGAATACGGAGGGACAGCCCCAGCATTTT; CDR3 protein: CASTRNTEGQPQHF
J gene: TRBJ2-3; clone size: few; D gene: NA; V gene: TRBV5-1; CDR3 DNA: TGCGCCAGCAGCTTGGGGCAGGGTAGCACAGATACGCAGTATTTT; CDR3 protein: CASSLGQGSTDTQYF
J gene: TRBJ2-7; clone size: NA; D gene: NA; V gene: TRBV6-5; CDR3 DNA: TGTGCCAGCAGTTACTCGGGCAGATCGAACGAGCAGTACTTC; CDR3 protein: CASSYSGRSNEQYF
J gene: TRBJ2-1; clone size: NA; D gene: NA; V gene: TRBV6-5; CDR3 DNA: TGTGCCAGCAGTTACGACTGGAGCTCCTACAATGAGCAGTTCTTC; CDR3 protein: CASSYDWSSYNEQFF
J gene: TRBJ2-7; clone size: NA; D gene: NA; V gene: TRBV23-1; CDR3 DNA: TGCGCCAGCAGTCAATCTTCCAGAAACTCCTACGAGCAGTACTTC; CDR3 protein: CASSQSSRNSYEQYF
J gene: TRBJ1-1; clone size: NA; D gene: TRBD1; V gene: TRBV29-1; CDR3 DNA: TGCAGCGTTGAGAGGGACAGGGGCACTGAAGCTTTCTTT; CDR3 protein: CSVERDRGTEAFF
J gene: TRBJ1-2; clone size: few; D gene: NA; V gene: TRBV2; CDR3 DNA: TGTGCCAGCAGTGATTCGAACAGGACATCTCTCGGCTACACCTTC; CDR3 protein: CASSDSNRTSLGYTF
J gene: TRBJ2-1; clone size: NA; D gene: TRBD1; V gene: TRBV5-1; CDR3 DNA: TGCGCCAGCAGCTTTACAGGGGGCTCCTACAATGAGCAGTTCTTC; CDR3 protein: CASSFTGGSYNEQFF
J gene: TRBJ1-6; clone size: NA; D gene: NA; V gene: TRBV5-6; CDR3 DNA: TGTGCCAGCAGCTGGACAGTTTCACCCCTCCACTTT; CDR3 protein: CASSWTVSPLHF
J gene: TRBJ2-6; clone size: NA; D gene: TRBD1; V gene: TRBV28; CDR3 DNA: TGTGCCAGCAGTGGACAGGGGCCCTCCTCTGGGGCCAACGTCCTGACTTTC; CDR3 protein: CASSGQGPSSGANVLTF
J gene: TRBJ1-2; clone size: few; D gene: NA; V gene: TRBV25-1; CDR3 DNA: TGTGCCAGCAGTGAATCGTGGCAGGCCTATGGCTACACCTTC; CDR3 protein: CASSESWQAYGYTF
J gene: TRBJ2-7; clone size: NA; D gene: NA; V gene: TRBV6-5; CDR3 DNA: TGTGCCAGCAGTTATGACAGGAGATCCTACGAGCAGTACTTC; CDR3 protein: CASSYDRRSYEQYF
J gene: TRBJ2-3; clone size: few; D gene: NA; V gene: TRBV10-1; CDR3 DNA: TGCGCCAGCAGCCCGAACGGGGCAGATACGCAGTATTTT; CDR3 protein: CASSPNGADTQYF
J gene: TRBJ1-1; clone size: NA; D gene: NA; V gene: TRBV29-1; CDR3 DNA: TGCAGGGTCCAGGGGAACACTGAAGCTTTCTTT; CDR3 protein: CRVQGNTEAFF
J gene: TRBJ2-7; clone size: few; D gene: TRBD1; V gene: TRBV6-5; CDR3 DNA: TGTGCCAGCAGTGTTACCGGGACAGGGGGCTACGAGCAGTACTTC; CDR3 protein: CASSVTGTGGYEQYF
J gene: TRBJ2-7; clone size: NA; D gene: TRBD2; V gene: TRBV27; CDR3 DNA: TGTGCCAGCAGCTTCGGGAGGGCCTACGAGCAGTACTTC; CDR3 protein: CASSFGRAYEQYF
J gene: TRBJ1-1; clone size: few; D gene: NA; V gene: TRBV10-2; CDR3 DNA: TGCGCCAGCAGGTTTCCCCCAGCGGCAGATAACACTGAAGCTTTCTTT; CDR3 protein: CASRFPPAADNTEAFF
J gene: TRBJ1-1; clone size: few; D gene: NA; V gene: TRBV9; CDR3 DNA: TGTGCCAGCAGCGAGACTCCCAACACTGAAGCTTTCTTT; CDR3 protein: CASSETPNTEAFF
J gene: TRBJ2-7; clone size: NA; D gene: TRBD1; V gene: TRBV5-1; CDR3 DNA: TGCGCCAGCAGCTTGGTAAACGACAGGGCGGAGGAGCAGTACTTC; CDR3 protein: CASSLVNDRAEEQYF
J gene: TRBJ2-7; clone size: few; D gene: NA; V gene: TRBV28; CDR3 DNA: TGTGCCAGCAGTTTGGAGGGTCAAATGTTCGAGCAGTACTTC; CDR3 protein: CASSLEGQMFEQYF
J gene: TRBJ2-3; clone size: few; D gene: NA; V gene: TRBV5-5; CDR3 DNA: TGTGCCAGCAGCCGCGGTGGTACCTCTAGCACAGATACGCAGTATTTT; CDR3 protein: CASSRGGTSSTDTQYF
J gene: TRBJ2-5; clone size: NA; D gene: NA; V gene: TRBV6-6; CDR3 DNA: TGTGCCAGCAGTTACACGGGAGTAGTCGAGACCCAGTACTTC; CDR3 protein: CASSYTGVVETQYF
J gene: TRBJ2-3; clone size: NA; D gene: NA; V gene: TRBV18; CDR3 DNA: TGTGCCAGCTCCCTTTTAAGCCTTAGGGGAGATACGCAGTATTTT; CDR3 protein: CASSLLSLRGDTQYF
J gene: TRBJ2-3; clone size: many; D gene: TRBD2; V gene: TRBV10-2; CDR3 DNA: TGCGCCAGCATGGAGGCCGGGGGACAGGGGCTGTCACTAGCGGGAGGAGAGAGAACAGATACGCAGTATTTT; CDR3 protein: CASMEAGGQGLSLAGGERTDTQYF
J gene: TRBJ2-7; clone size: NA; D gene: NA; V gene: TRBV19; CDR3 DNA: TGTGCCAGTAGTCAATACAGTAGTACCTACGAGCAGTACTTC; CDR3 protein: CASSQYSSTYEQYF
J gene: TRBJ2-1; clone size: few; D gene: TRBD2; V gene: TRBV5-4; CDR3 DNA: TGTGCCAGCAGCCCCCTAGCGGGAGAAAATGAGCAGTTCTTC; CDR3 protein: CASSPLAGENEQFF